One TCR beta chain is described in this entry. Trimming removed 7 bases from V and 9 bases from J; junction bases left unmatched: 10. Per germline, CDR1 MDHEN and CDR2 SYDVKM. This CDR3 spans 14 amino acids. The sample comes from a study of shared clonotypes between healthy human individuals. Turning to the study itself: There were three CD4 naive, three CD4 memory, two CD8 naive and one CD8 memory plates per donor.

The authors loaded 150 to 250 ng DNA, about 30,000 T cell genomes, into sorted-subset replicate PCRs. Some clones are missing from TCRdb's copy, which holds only in-frame ones; the method was immunoSEQ multiplex PCR. The sample yields some 240,000 clones, approximately 70% seen once. The chain couples TRBV28 to TRBJ2-1; the match to TRBD2 covers 9 bases. Material for sequencing was memory CD4+ T cells sorted from blood. As for subset: CD45RA-negative fraction. The sequence was collected from a man aged 25 to 45 in good health. CDR3 protein: CASTLAGVISEQFF. CDR3 sequence (DNA): TGTGCCAGCACCTTAGCGGGAGTGATTAGTGAGCAGTTCTTC.